These 4 T cell receptor beta chains share one sample of origin, sequenced in a study of blood T cell repertoires in COVID-19. Assay: immunoSEQ multiplex PCR; the TCRdb copy retains only in-frame clones and omits some. Of about 260,000 clones listed, 84% are singletons. Sequenced input: peripheral blood. The receptor source for this set is a woman aged 40 to 50 who had recovered from COVID-19.

This clone was found once. The rearrangement joins TRBV5-5 to TRBJ1-1, with 8 bases aligning to TRBD1. V lost 4 bases to trimming and J lost 5 bases; unmatched junction nucleotides: 4. This CDR3 has 13 amino acids. Germline values: CDR1 SGHKS, CDR2 YYEKEE (reference sequence). The CDR3 region is CASSRTGLTEAFF. The CDR3 DNA is TGTGCCAGCAGCCGGACAGGGTTGACTGAAGCTTTCTTT.

The V and J genes are TRBV30 and TRBJ1-4; 7 positions agree with TRBD1. CDR3 length: 14 amino acids. V lost 4 bases and J lost 7; bases outside the gene matches: 9. Germline CDR1 and CDR2: GTSNPN and SVGIG (reference sequence). CDR3 bases: TGTGCCTGGAAAGACAGGGCGACCCGTGAAAAACTGTTTTTT. Translated, it gives CAWKDRATREKLFF.

This clone was seen more than once but under ten times. The chain is built from TRBV7-2 and TRBJ2-7; 10 bases are shared with TRBD1. V dropped 2 bases and J dropped 1; count of bases not matched to a gene: 5. This CDR3 comprises 16 residues. Germline-derived CDR1 and CDR2 are SGHTA and FQGNSA. CDR3 in DNA: TGTGCCAGCAGCTTAACTGGGACAGGGGTTTCCTACGAGCAGTACTTC. It is translated as CASSLTGTGVSYEQYF.

This sequence joins TRBV7-8 and TRBJ1-3, with TRBD1 as a possible D gene (5 bases). V dropped 4 bases and J dropped 8 bases, with 15 bases sitting between them. The V gene's germline CDR1 is SGHVS and CDR2 FQNEAQ. This CDR3 is 14 amino acids long. CDR3 sequence reads: CASSSGLIEDTIYF. For the CDR3, the DNA is TGTGCCAGCAGCTCGGGACTCATTGAGGACACCATATATTTT.